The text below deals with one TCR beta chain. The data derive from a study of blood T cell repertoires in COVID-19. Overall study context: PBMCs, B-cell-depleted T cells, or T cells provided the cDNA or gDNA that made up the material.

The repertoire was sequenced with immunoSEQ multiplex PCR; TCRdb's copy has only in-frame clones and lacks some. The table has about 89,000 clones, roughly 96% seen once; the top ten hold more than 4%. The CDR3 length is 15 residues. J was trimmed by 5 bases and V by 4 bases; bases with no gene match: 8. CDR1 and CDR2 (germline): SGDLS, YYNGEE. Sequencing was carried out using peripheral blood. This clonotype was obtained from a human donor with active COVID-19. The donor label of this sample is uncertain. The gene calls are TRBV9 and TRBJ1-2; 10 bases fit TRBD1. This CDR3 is CASSPRQGASYGYTF. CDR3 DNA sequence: TGTGCCAGCAGCCCGAGACAGGGGGCGAGTTATGGCTACACCTTC.